The clone carrying this T cell receptor beta chain was seen at least ten times. Its antigen remains unknown. Making the TCR beta libraries involved quantitative 5'-RACE with molecular barcodes. TCRdb redid the calling of the 5' RACE reads with MiXCR, one entry per CDR3 protein. The sample holds about 420,000 distinct CDR3 sequences, around 24% seen once. This record comes from a study of CD8 T cells in ankylosing spondylitis. The study's findings and limits: There was reportedly significant enrichment of clones that were disease-linked in matched ankylosing spondylitis synovial fluid. A TCR beta motif of several highly homologous variants appeared characteristic of ankylosing spondylitis blood.

CDR3 length: 14 residues. Trimming shortened V by 7 bases and J by 6 bases, and 15 bases separated the two germline ends. The sequenced sample was blood, either unsorted or a sorted T cell fraction (not recorded which). The V call is TRBV12-3 or TRBV12-4, the J call TRBJ2-2; unclear D gene. This sequence originates from a male donor with ankylosing spondylitis. The CDR3 nucleotides read TGTGCCAGCACCACTCGTCTGGGCGCCGGGGAGCTGTTTTTT. This translates into CASTTRLGAGELFF.